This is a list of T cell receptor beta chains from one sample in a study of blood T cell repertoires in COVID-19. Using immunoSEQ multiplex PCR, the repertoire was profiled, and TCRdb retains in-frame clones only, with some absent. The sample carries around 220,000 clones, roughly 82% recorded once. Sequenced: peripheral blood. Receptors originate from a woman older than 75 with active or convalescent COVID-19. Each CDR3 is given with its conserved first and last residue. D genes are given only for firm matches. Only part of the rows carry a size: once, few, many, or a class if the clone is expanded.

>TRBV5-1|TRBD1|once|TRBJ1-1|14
CASSAMTGGTEAFF
TGCGCCAGCAGCGCGATGACAGGGGGGACTGAAGCTTTCTTT
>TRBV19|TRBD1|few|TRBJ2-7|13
CASRSTGTGEQYF
TGTGCCAGTCGCTCGACAGGGACAGGCGAGCAGTACTTC
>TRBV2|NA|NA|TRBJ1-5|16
CASSERAGASNQPQHF
TGTGCCAGCAGTGAACGGGCAGGGGCGAGCAATCAGCCCCAGCATTTT
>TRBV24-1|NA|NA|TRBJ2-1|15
CATSDYRQSPNEQFF
TGTGCCACCAGTGACTACCGACAGTCCCCCAATGAGCAGTTCTTC
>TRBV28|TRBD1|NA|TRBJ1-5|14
CASSLQGGRQPQHF
TGTGCCAGCAGTTTACAGGGGGGAAGACAGCCCCAGCATTTT
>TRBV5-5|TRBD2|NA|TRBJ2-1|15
CASSLISGGYNEQFF
TGTGCCAGCAGCTTGATAAGCGGGGGGTACAATGAGCAGTTCTTC
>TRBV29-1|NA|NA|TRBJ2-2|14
CSVVTGKFTGELFF
TGCAGCGTTGTAACCGGGAAGTTCACCGGGGAGCTGTTTTTT
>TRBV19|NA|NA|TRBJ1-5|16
CASSIERGYGNQPQHF
TGTGCCAGTAGTATAGAAAGAGGGTACGGCAATCAGCCCCAGCATTTT
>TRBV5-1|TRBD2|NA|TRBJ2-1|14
CASSWASGYNEQFF
TGCGCCAGCAGTTGGGCTAGCGGATACAATGAGCAGTTCTTC
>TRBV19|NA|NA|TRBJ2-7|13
CASSPRGGNEQYF
TGTGCCAGTAGCCCCAGGGGAGGGAACGAGCAGTACTTC
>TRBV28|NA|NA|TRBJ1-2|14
CASFTPGADYGYTF
TGTGCCAGTTTTACCCCAGGGGCGGACTATGGCTACACCTTC
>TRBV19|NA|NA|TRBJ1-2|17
CASSPQDQGRRNYGYTF
TGTGCCAGTAGTCCTCAGGACCAGGGTCGACGGAACTATGGCTACACCTTC
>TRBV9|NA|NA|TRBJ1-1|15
CASSVDRGIYTEAFF
TGTGCCAGCAGCGTAGATCGGGGTATCTACACTGAAGCTTTCTTT
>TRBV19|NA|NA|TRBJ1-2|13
CASSSVGPNGYTF
TGTGCCAGTAGTTCAGTTGGGCCCAACGGCTACACCTTC
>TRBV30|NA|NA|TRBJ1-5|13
CAWSEQAGQPQHF
TGTGCCTGGAGTGAGCAGGCGGGTCAGCCCCAGCATTTT
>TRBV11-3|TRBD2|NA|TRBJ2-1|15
CASSLSGGLYNEQFF
TGTGCCAGCAGCTTGAGCGGGGGCTTGTACAATGAGCAGTTCTTC
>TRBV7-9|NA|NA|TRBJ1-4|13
CASSATGGEKLFF
TGTGCCAGCAGCGCCACCGGGGGTGAAAAACTGTTTTTT
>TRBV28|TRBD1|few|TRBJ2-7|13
CASRRQGAYEQYF
TGTGCCAGCAGAAGACAGGGGGCCTACGAGCAGTACTTC
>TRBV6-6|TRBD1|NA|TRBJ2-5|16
CASRKLLGQAKETQYF
TGTGCCAGCCGGAAACTGTTGGGACAGGCCAAAGAGACCCAGTACTTC
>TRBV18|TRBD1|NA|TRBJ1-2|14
CASSPWDRGLGYTF
TGTGCCAGCTCACCTTGGGACAGGGGGCTTGGCTACACCTTC
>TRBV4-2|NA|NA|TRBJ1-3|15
CASNHAGFSGNTIYF
TGTGCCAGCAACCACGCAGGTTTCTCTGGAAACACCATATATTTT
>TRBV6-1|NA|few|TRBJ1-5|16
CASSEFGGSGNQPQHF
TGTGCCAGCAGTGAATTTGGGGGGAGCGGCAATCAGCCCCAGCATTTT
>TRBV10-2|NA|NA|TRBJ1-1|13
CASSASGNTEAFF
TGCGCCAGCAGCGCCTCAGGGAACACTGAAGCTTTCTTT
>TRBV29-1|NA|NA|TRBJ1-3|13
CSTTGPQGNTIYF
TGCAGCACGACAGGCCCTCAGGGAAACACCATATATTTT
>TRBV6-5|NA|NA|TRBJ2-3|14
CASREFLGTDTQYF
TGTGCCAGCAGGGAGTTTCTCGGCACAGATACGCAGTATTTT
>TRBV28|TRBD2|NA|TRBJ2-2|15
CASSVPGLATGELFF
TGTGCCAGCAGCGTTCCGGGACTAGCTACCGGGGAGCTGTTTTTT
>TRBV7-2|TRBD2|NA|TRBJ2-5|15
CASSFQRGDQETQYF
TGTGCCAGCAGCTTCCAGCGGGGGGACCAAGAGACCCAGTACTTC
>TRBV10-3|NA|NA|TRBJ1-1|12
CAIRFRAGEAFF
TGTGCCATCAGATTCAGGGCCGGCGAAGCTTTCTTT
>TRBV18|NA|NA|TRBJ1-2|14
CASSPPSKPGGYTF
TGTGCCAGCTCACCACCGAGCAAGCCAGGTGGCTACACCTTC
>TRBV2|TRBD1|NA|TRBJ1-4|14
CASTDRVTNEKLFF
TGTGCCAGCACGGACAGGGTCACTAATGAAAAACTGTTTTTT
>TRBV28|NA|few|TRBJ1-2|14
CASSLGTLAYGYTF
TGTGCCAGCAGTCTCGGGACATTAGCCTATGGCTACACCTTC
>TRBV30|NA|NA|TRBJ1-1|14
CAWSMGLSGTEAFF
TGTGCCTGGAGTATGGGACTCTCAGGGACTGAAGCTTTCTTT
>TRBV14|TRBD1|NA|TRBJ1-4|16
CASSQEGWTGYEKLFF
TGTGCCAGCAGCCAAGAAGGTTGGACAGGATACGAAAAACTGTTTTTT
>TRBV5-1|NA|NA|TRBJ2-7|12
CASGGDSYEQYF
TGCGCCAGCGGCGGTGACTCCTACGAGCAGTACTTC
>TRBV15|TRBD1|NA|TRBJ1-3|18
CATSRTVGTGDPGNTIYF
TGTGCCACCAGCAGAACCGTAGGGACAGGAGACCCTGGAAACACCATATATTTT
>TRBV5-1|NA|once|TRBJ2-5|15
CASSWPAGAMETQYF
TGCGCCAGCAGCTGGCCCGCGGGGGCGATGGAGACCCAGTACTTC
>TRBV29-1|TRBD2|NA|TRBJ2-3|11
CSVEIAGVGYF
TGCAGCGTCGAAATCGCGGGGGTCGGATATTTT
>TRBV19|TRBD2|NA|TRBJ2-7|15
CASSITGLAVYEQYF
TGTGCCAGTAGTATAACAGGACTAGCTGTCTACGAGCAGTACTTC
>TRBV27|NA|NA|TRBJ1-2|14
CASSPHQGSDGYTF
TGTGCCAGCAGTCCGCATCAGGGATCAGACGGCTACACCTTC
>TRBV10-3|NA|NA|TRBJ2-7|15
CAISESYASAYEQYF
TGTGCCATCAGTGAGTCGTACGCTAGCGCGTACGAGCAGTACTTC
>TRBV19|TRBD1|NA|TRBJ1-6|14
CASRATGASSPLHF
TGTGCCAGTAGAGCTACAGGGGCGAGTTCACCCCTCCACTTT